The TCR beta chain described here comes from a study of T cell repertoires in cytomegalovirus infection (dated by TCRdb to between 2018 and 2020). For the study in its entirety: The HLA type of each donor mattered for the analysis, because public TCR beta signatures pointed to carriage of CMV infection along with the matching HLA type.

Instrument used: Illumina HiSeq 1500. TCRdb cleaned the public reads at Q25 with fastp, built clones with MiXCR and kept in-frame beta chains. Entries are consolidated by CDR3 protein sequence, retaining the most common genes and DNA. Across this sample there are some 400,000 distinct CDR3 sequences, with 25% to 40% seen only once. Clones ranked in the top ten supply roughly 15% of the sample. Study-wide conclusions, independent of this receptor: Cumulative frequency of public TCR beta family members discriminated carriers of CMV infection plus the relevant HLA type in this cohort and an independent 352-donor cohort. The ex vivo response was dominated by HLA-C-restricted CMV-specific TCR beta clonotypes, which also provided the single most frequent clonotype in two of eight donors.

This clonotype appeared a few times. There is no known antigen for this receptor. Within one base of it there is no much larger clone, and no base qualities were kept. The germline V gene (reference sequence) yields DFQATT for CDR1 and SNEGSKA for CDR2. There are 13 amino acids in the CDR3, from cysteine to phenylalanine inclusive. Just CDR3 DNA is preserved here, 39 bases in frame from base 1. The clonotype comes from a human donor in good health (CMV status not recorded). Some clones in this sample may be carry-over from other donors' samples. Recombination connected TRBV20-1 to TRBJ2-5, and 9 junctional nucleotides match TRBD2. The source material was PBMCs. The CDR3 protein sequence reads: CSALAGRWETQYF. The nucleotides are TGCAGCGCTCTAGCGGGGAGGTGGGAGACCCAGTACTTC.